The T cell receptor (beta chain) described here comes from a study of T cell clonality in common variable immunodeficiency. Each donor provided roughly 5 to 8 ml of heparinized whole blood. Germline lookup yields CDR1 SGHRS and CDR2 YFSETQ. Trimming removed 4 bases from V and 0 bases from J, with 8 bases in between. The CDR3 extends over 14 amino acids. This clone was counted many times. Its antigen remains unidentified. The read comes to an end 3 residues before the CDR3 does, leaving the germline J gene to fill in the end. Study-wide points: In common variable immunodeficiency, TCR beta chains reportedly carried fewer deletions and N-nucleotide insertions. Patient heterogeneity in the CVID cohort limited correlations between repertoire features and clinical complications. CVID subjects had higher TCRbeta clonality than healthy controls, most marked in about a third.

Measured with immunoSEQ multiplex PCR; TCRdb has only the in-frame clones, and not every one. The sample yields around 47,000 clones, without any singletons. This clonotype was obtained from a person aged 18 to 70 in good health. Sequenced sample: peripheral blood mononuclear cells. The chain is built from TRBV5-1 and TRBJ2-1, with D possibly being TRBD2 (6 bases). The sequenced part of the CDR3 DNA is TGCGCCAGCAGCGCCGGGGGCTCCTACAATGAG. As protein: CASSAGGSYNE. The CDR3, in full, reads CASSAGGSYNEQFF.